The entry below gives a single TCR beta chain sequence along with its context. The data are from a study of shared T cell receptors in the human thymus. Produced via immunoSEQ multiplex PCR; TCRdb's table is partial and in-frame only. The sample carries approximately 660,000 clones, roughly 90% recorded once. CDR3 length: 19 amino acids. Germline CDR1 and CDR2: LNHDA and SQIVND (reference sequence). Unmatched junction bases numbered 11, after V lost 2 bases and J lost 0 bases. The sample was also reused in another study, on human thymus T cells. According to that study: Thymus was obtained from resections taken during corrective heart surgery. Related studies noted strongly shared thymic repertoires across unrelated people.

This chain connects TRBV19 to TRBJ1-5; 9 bases are a match to TRBD1. The sequenced material came from thymocytes. The source is a boy younger than two with a congenital heart defect. In DNA form, the CDR3 reads TGTGCCAGTAGTATACACCGGGACAGGGAGCCCTATAGCAATCAGCCCCAGCATTTT. The encoded protein is CASSIHRDREPYSNQPQHF.